These 14 T cell receptor beta chains share one sample of origin, sequenced in a study of cytomegalovirus exposure and HLA in healthy donors. In the PCR, 60 Vbeta and 13 Jbeta primers were used. Here immunoSEQ multiplex PCR was the method, and the copy in TCRdb shows in-frame clones only, minus some. The sample carries approximately 150,000 clones, approximately 71% recorded once. Material: PBMCs. All receptors derive from a young man in good health and CMV-seropositive.

The CDR3 nucleotides are TGCGCCAGCAGCCAAAGGTTGGGGACAGATGGCTACACCTTC. Translated: CASSQRLGTDGYTF. The chain has TRBV4-1 and TRBJ1-2, with 7 bases identical to TRBD1. Germline values: CDR1 MGHRA, CDR2 YSYEKL. V trimming: 2 bases; J trimming: 6 bases; junction bases outside the gene matches: 6. The CDR3 runs to 14 residues.

In its sample, this clone was seen a few times. This chain uses TRBV7-8 with TRBJ2-5, with 7 nucleotides matching TRBD1. The germline V gene has CDR1 SGHVS and CDR2 FQNEAQ. The junction had 2 bases not matched to a gene; V was cut back by 1 base and J by 3 bases. The CDR3 loop spans 14 amino acids. CDR3 coding DNA: TGTGCCAGCAGCTTAGGGGGACAGAAAGAGACCCAGTACTTC. Encoded protein: CASSLGGQKETQYF.

CDR3 sequence (DNA): TGCGCCAGCAGCGCGGAGACAGGGGAAGGAATGAACACTGAAGCTTTCTTT. Protein product: CASSAETGEGMNTEAFF. This sequence joins TRBV5-1 and TRBJ1-1; 8 nucleotides agree with TRBD1. The length of the CDR3 is 17 residues. Germline V gene sequence: CDR1 SGHRS, CDR2 YFSETQ. The ends lost 4 bases at V and 0 bases at J; junction bases unmatched: 11. Drawing the rest from reference TRBV5-1 and TRBJ1-1, the complete variable domain is KAGVTQTPRYLIKTRGQQVTLSCSPISGHRSVSWYQQTPGQGLQFLFEYFSETQRNKGNFPGRFSGRQFSNSRSEMNVSTLELGDSALYLCASSAETGEGMNTEAFFGQGTRLTVV.

This clone was observed a handful of times. The same CDR3 arises from other DNA sequences in this sample as well. The chain has TRBV5-1 and TRBJ2-3; TRBD2 agrees at 8 bases. From germline, CDR1 is SGHRS and CDR2 YFSETQ. J gave up 6 bases and V 0 bases, and 6 bases lay outside the gene matches. CDR3 length: 15 residues. In DNA form, the CDR3 reads TGCGCCAGCAGCTTGGTGTCGGGAGGGTACGATACGCAGTATTTT. Translating gives CASSLVSGGYDTQYF. The full variable domain, its missing parts supplied by reference TRBV5-1 and TRBJ2-3, is KAGVTQTPRYLIKTRGQQVTLSCSPISGHRSVSWYQQTPGQGLQFLFEYFSETQRNKGNFPGRFSGRQFSNSRSEMNVSTLELGDSALYLCASSLVSGGYDTQYFGPGTRLTVL.

The chain has TRBV5-6 and TRBJ2-7, with TRBD2 matching over 15 bases. In germline, CDR1 is SGHDT, CDR2 YYEEEE. V lost 4 bases and J lost 6; bases outside the gene matches: 14. The CDR3 runs to 18 residues. CDR3 nucleotides: TGTGCCAGCAGCGGAGGACTAGCGGGAGGGCGTAGCCTCCGCGAGCAGTACTTC. Amino acids: CASSGGLAGGRSLREQYF. Based on the CDR3 plus reference TRBV5-6 and TRBJ2-7, the full variable domain is DAGVTQSPTHLIKTRGQQVTLRCSPKSGHDTVSWYQQALGQGPQFIFQYYEEEERQRGNFPDRFSGHQFPNYSSELNVNALLLGDSALYLCASSGGLAGGRSLREQYFGPGTRLTVT.

The gene calls are TRBV5-1 and TRBJ2-7; a possible D gene is TRBD1 (6 bases). The CDR3 loop spans 14 amino acids. The V gene lost 0 bases and the J gene lost 0 bases, with 7 bases spanning the gap. Germline V gene sequence: CDR1 SGHRS, CDR2 YFSETQ. The CDR3 protein is CASSLDRASYEQYF. CDR3 DNA sequence: TGCGCCAGCAGCTTGGACAGGGCCTCCTACGAGCAGTACTTC. Full variable domain (rest looked up from reference TRBV5-1 and TRBJ2-7): KAGVTQTPRYLIKTRGQQVTLSCSPISGHRSVSWYQQTPGQGLQFLFEYFSETQRNKGNFPGRFSGRQFSNSRSEMNVSTLELGDSALYLCASSLDRASYEQYFGPGTRLTVT.

The rearrangement joins TRBV19 to TRBJ1-1; D gene ambiguous. Germline V CDR1 and CDR2: LNHDA, SQIVND (reference sequence). V was trimmed by 5 bases and J by 4 bases, leaving 20 bases between them. The CDR3 length is 16 residues. CDR3 sequence (DNA): TGTGCCAGTAGTCCCGGGCCCGCCGGCGGAGGCACTGAAGCTTTCTTT. Encoded protein: CASSPGPAGGGTEAFF. Full variable domain (rest looked up from reference TRBV19 and TRBJ1-1): DGGITQSPKYLFRKEGQNVTLSCEQNLNHDAMYWYRQDPGQGLRLIYYSQIVNDFQKGDIAEGYSVSREKKESFPLTVTSAQKNPTAFYLCASSPGPAGGGTEAFFGQGTRLTVV.

The chain joins TRBV10-3 to TRBJ1-1, with 10 bases fitting TRBD1. Unmatched junction bases numbered 3, after V lost 2 bases and J lost 6 bases. Germline V gene data show CDR1 as ENHRY and CDR2 as SYGVKD. CDR3 length equals 14 residues. The CDR3 DNA reads as TGTGCCATCAGTGAGAGACAGGGGGCCGCTGAAGCTTTCTTT. It encodes CAISERQGAAEAFF.

The chain uses TRBV29-1 and TRBJ2-2; D gene unclear. The CDR3 length is 13 residues. Germline V gene lookup returns CDR1 SQVTM and CDR2 ANQGSEA. Trimming pared 3 bases from V and 3 bases from J, leaving 8 bases between. The CDR3 nucleotides read TGCAGCGTTGAGACATACTACACCGGGGAGCTGTTTTTT. It translates to CSVETYYTGELFF.

CDR3 nucleotides: TGTGCCAGCAGCCCCGGTGGGACAGGGGGCGAGCAGTACTTC. It yields the protein CASSPGGTGGEQYF. The chain joins TRBV7-3 to TRBJ2-7, with 11 positions matching TRBD1. The CDR3 has 14 amino acids. V gave up 5 bases and J gave up 6 bases; unmatched junction bases: 6. Germline assignment: CDR1 SGHTA and CDR2 FQGTGA.

The chain joins TRBV19 to TRBJ2-7; no clear D. Germline CDR1 is LNHDA and CDR2 is SQIVND (reference sequence). This CDR3 is built from 12 residues. Trimming pared 5 bases from V and 1 base from J, leaving 6 bases between. The CDR3 loop reads CASSPRSYEQYF. CDR3 DNA: TGTGCCAGTAGTCCTCGTTCCTACGAGCAGTACTTC.

V usage is TRBV7-6 and J usage is TRBJ1-6, with 9 bases identical to TRBD1. CDR1 is SGHVS and CDR2 is FNYEAQ in the germline V gene. This CDR3 has 14 residues. Trimming took 4 bases from V and 10 from J; bases not matched to a gene: 5. In DNA, the CDR3 is TGTGCCAGCAGCTCGGGACAGGGACAGTCACCCCTCCACTTT. As protein: CASSSGQGQSPLHF.

The CDR3 is CASSLAHVGRGNEKLFF. DNA of the CDR3: TGTGCCAGCAGCTTAGCGCACGTTGGCAGGGGAAATGAAAAACTGTTTTTT. The chain is built from TRBV11-2 and TRBJ1-4; a weak D match, TRBD1 (6 bases). This CDR3 is 17 amino acids long. Deletions cut 1 base from V and 5 bases from J, with 17 bases between. Germline V lookup: CDR1 SGHAT, CDR2 FQNNGV.

This clone was counted between two and nine times. The V call is TRBV5-1, the J call TRBJ2-7; TRBD1 might be the D (7 bases). Looked up from germline, CDR1 is SGHRS and CDR2 is YFSETQ. The CDR3 has 15 amino acids. Trimming shortened V by 5 bases and J by 5 bases, and 20 bases separated the two germline ends. CDR3: CASSKNPGRGDEQYF. The CDR3 bases are TGCGCCAGCAGTAAAAATCCAGGCAGGGGGGACGAGCAGTACTTC. Full variable domain (missing parts from reference TRBV5-1 and TRBJ2-7): KAGVTQTPRYLIKTRGQQVTLSCSPISGHRSVSWYQQTPGQGLQFLFEYFSETQRNKGNFPGRFSGRQFSNSRSEMNVSTLELGDSALYLCASSKNPGRGDEQYFGPGTRLTVT.